This T cell receptor beta chain comes out of a study of OX40 agonist ivuxolimab in advanced cancers. Study summary: Patients received intravenous ivuxolimab every 2 weeks at 0.01 to 10 mg/kg. General observations from the study: Within 6 weeks, CD4+ and CD8+ blood T cells expanded clonally at 0.1 to 3.0 mg/kg.

On this clone itself: Its antigen is not identified.

CDR1 and CDR2 from the germline V gene are LNHDA and SQIVND (reference sequence). The CDR3 is made up of 13 amino acids. Trimming stripped 9 bases from V and 8 bases from J, with 19 bases between. Measured with immunoSEQ multiplex PCR; TCRdb has only the in-frame clones, and not every one. The table records around 98,000 clones, 70% to 90% of them present only once. The sample consisted of CD4+ or CD8+ T cells sorted from blood, taken in a trial of the OX40 agonist ivuxolimab. The chain couples TRBV19 to TRBJ2-5, with D possibly being TRBD1 (6 bases). The receptor was derived from an adult with an advanced solid tumor such as melanoma, head and neck, liver or kidney cancer. The CDR3, as DNA: TGTGCCAGCCGGGACACCGGTTATTTAACCCAGTACTTC. Protein sequence: CASRDTGYLTQYF.